The rows below give T cell receptor beta chains drawn from one sample of a study of OX40 agonist ivuxolimab in advanced cancers. Sequenced by immunoSEQ multiplex PCR; TCRdb stores in-frame clones only, minus some. The repertoire holds 70,000 or so clones, 85% to 90% seen once, with about 0.9% in the top ten. The material was CD4+ or CD8+ T cells sorted from blood, obtained in a trial of the OX40 agonist ivuxolimab. All receptors derive from an adult with an advanced solid tumor such as melanoma, head and neck, liver or kidney cancer. Each CDR3 is given without its conserved first and last residue. The order of the fields is V gene, clone size, CDR3 protein. Not every row has a clone size; where given, it reads once, few, many or a size class.

V gene: TRBV28; clone size: .; CDR3 protein: AGQGRITDTQY
V gene: TRBV12-5; clone size: .; CDR3 protein: ASGLELERLTEDNSPLH
V gene: TRBV19; clone size: once; CDR3 protein: ASKAESSSYNEQF
V gene: TRBV29-1; clone size: .; CDR3 protein: SVGPRLQETQY
V gene: TRBV23-1; clone size: .; CDR3 protein: ASSQPTSGSSYEQY
V gene: TRBV27; clone size: .; CDR3 protein: ASSLGVINEKLF
V gene: TRBV28; clone size: .; CDR3 protein: ASSSGQGDKTF
V gene: TRBV5-1; clone size: .; CDR3 protein: ASSTGRGEEKLF
V gene: TRBV7-9; clone size: .; CDR3 protein: ASSLTGVYFSGYT
V gene: TRBV11-3; clone size: .; CDR3 protein: ASSSGGLADKSYNEQF
V gene: TRBV6-8; clone size: .; CDR3 protein: AIQGVSTGNTIY
V gene: TRBV4-2; clone size: .; CDR3 protein: ASSRSAGNQPQH
V gene: TRBV5-6; clone size: .; CDR3 protein: ASSLYRGAEKLF
V gene: TRBV30; clone size: .; CDR3 protein: AWSVSRTIPDEKLF
V gene: TRBV28; clone size: .; CDR3 protein: ATWLSAGQGAEEQY
V gene: TRBV2; clone size: .; CDR3 protein: ASSEAGGLGTDTQY
V gene: TRBV18; clone size: .; CDR3 protein: ASSPTKLGEQF
V gene: TRBV23-1; clone size: .; CDR3 protein: ASSPTRTGERNTEAF
V gene: TRBV7-2; clone size: .; CDR3 protein: ASRLTGSKNIQY
V gene: TRBV11-2; clone size: .; CDR3 protein: ASSPRTYTDTQY
V gene: TRBV19; clone size: .; CDR3 protein: ASSAQDRGYDYGYT
V gene: TRBV23-1; clone size: .; CDR3 protein: ASSQSTNGGEGLQGTEAF
V gene: TRBV7-6; clone size: .; CDR3 protein: ASSLTETQY
V gene: TRBV6-6; clone size: .; CDR3 protein: ASSYHASSYEQY
V gene: TRBV6-5; clone size: .; CDR3 protein: ASSYPGGGGIQY
V gene: TRBV30; clone size: .; CDR3 protein: AWRYGLTQGSILRGYT
V gene: TRBV30; clone size: .; CDR3 protein: AWSPLAGLGTQY
V gene: TRBV7-2; clone size: few; CDR3 protein: ASSLVQNSNQPQH
V gene: TRBV5-4; clone size: .; CDR3 protein: ASSQTSGAPNEQF
V gene: TRBV6-5; clone size: .; CDR3 protein: ASSYSRGRSNYGYT
V gene: TRBV5-5; clone size: .; CDR3 protein: ASSRDRGPYEQY
V gene: TRBV27; clone size: .; CDR3 protein: ASSAQHRGTTQY
V gene: TRBV2; clone size: once; CDR3 protein: ASSRDIIAQETQY
V gene: TRBV10-3; clone size: .; CDR3 protein: ATTGGYEQY
V gene: TRBV19; clone size: .; CDR3 protein: ASSIDGGHSEAF
V gene: TRBV7-9; clone size: .; CDR3 protein: ASSIGSSGANVLT
V gene: TRBV4-1; clone size: .; CDR3 protein: ASSQVRTFYGYT
V gene: TRBV27; clone size: .; CDR3 protein: ASSFTSGLEQY
V gene: TRBV7-2; clone size: .; CDR3 protein: ASSIRTVGEQF
V gene: TRBV5-6; clone size: .; CDR3 protein: ASSLVGPTAGNTIY
V gene: TRBV6-6; clone size: .; CDR3 protein: ASSYGRKQETQY
V gene: TRBV7-2; clone size: .; CDR3 protein: ASSLGTVNSPLH
V gene: TRBV6-5; clone size: few; CDR3 protein: ASRPGTGANNEQF
V gene: TRBV6-5; clone size: .; CDR3 protein: ASSYPARYEQY